This entry features one TCR beta chain sequence. Its antigen remains unknown. This specimen comes from a study of T cell clones after liver transplantation. About the study: Subjects received no induction therapy and standard immunosuppression until randomization at 12-24 months post-transplant. Overall study findings and caveats: Graft donor-reactive T cells possibly entered the graft instead of undergoing deletion.

Thawed unstimulated PBMCs were FACS-sorted by CD3, CD4 and CD8 into two populations. Looked up from germline, CDR1 is SGHDT and CDR2 is YYEEEE. V lost 0 bases and J lost 6, with 10 bases in between. The CDR3 totals 14 residues. Sequencing used immunoSEQ multiplex PCR; TCRdb keeps in-frame clones, though not all of them. The sample lists approximately 6,100 clones; 81% were seen once. This chain connects TRBV5-6 to TRBJ2-1, with a weak D call TRBD1 (6 bases). Sequences were derived from CD8+ T cells from blood, sampled before liver transplant. The origin of this receptor is a human donor who received a liver transplant. The CDR3: CASSLGQGTNEQFF. CDR3 DNA sequence: TGTGCCAGCAGCTTGGGGCAGGGGACCAATGAGCAGTTCTTC.